A single sample is the source of the 13 T cell receptor beta chains below, sequenced in a study of Ad26.COV2.S vaccination and SARS-CoV-2 variants. Described treatment: 15 to 20 received Ad26.COV2.S at low or high dose, single or two shots; 5 received placebo; per-sample allocation not given. Samples analyzed were those drawn on day 63 after the first vaccine or placebo injection. Only in-frame clones appear in the TCRdb table, and some are missing; sequencing was by immunoSEQ multiplex PCR. The repertoire includes around 450,000 clones, roughly nine tenths of them detected once, and 1.7% sits in the top ten. The sample consisted of peripheral blood, taken in a trial of Ad26.COV2.S vaccine versus placebo. The receptors derive from a person aged 18-65 years who received the Ad26.COV2.S COVID-19 vaccine or a placebo.

This chain links TRBV30 with TRBJ2-1; possibly TRBD2 for D (6 bases). The ends were cut back, 3 bases at V and 1 base at J, with 13 bases in the middle. Germline V gives CDR1 GTSNPN, CDR2 SVGIG (reference sequence). The CDR3 is 15 residues long. The CDR3 spells CAWSFPGGSYNEQFF. CDR3 coding DNA: TGTGCCTGGAGCTTCCCCGGGGGTTCCTACAATGAGCAGTTCTTC.

In this sample, this clone turned up a few times. The V call is TRBV2, the J call TRBJ1-6, with D perhaps TRBD1 (6 bases). The length of the CDR3 is 13 residues. The V gene's germline CDR1 is SNHLY and CDR2 FYNNEI. V was clipped by 5 bases and J by 7 bases, with 9 bases between them. The CDR3 DNA reads as TGTGCCAGCAGTCCACAGGGAAATTCACCCCTCCACTTT. It is translated as CASSPQGNSPLHF.

This chain uses TRBV3-1 (or the pseudogene TRBV3-2) with TRBJ1-1, with 7 bases identical to TRBD1. Germline CDR1 is LGHDT and CDR2 is YNNKEL (reference sequence). This CDR3 region has 13 residues. The V and J ends lost 4 bases and 11 bases, in that order; junction bases with no gene match: 10. CDR3 residues: CASSPWDSLRAFF. CDR3 in DNA: TGTGCCAGCAGCCCCTGGGACAGCTTGAGGGCTTTCTTT.

The gene calls are TRBV2 and TRBJ2-3; the D gene is possibly TRBD2 (6 bases). The ends were cut back, 10 bases at V and 4 bases at J, with 15 bases in the middle. The CDR3 spans 13 residues. CDR1 is SNHLY, CDR2 FYNNEI, per germline. The CDR3 protein is CAIPGLEPDTQYF. CDR3 coding DNA: TGTGCCATTCCGGGACTGGAGCCAGATACGCAGTATTTT.

The chain employs TRBV3-1 (or the pseudogene TRBV3-2) and TRBJ1-1; D gene uncertain. V was clipped by 0 bases and J by 0 bases, with 17 bases between them. Germline CDR1 reads LGHDT; CDR2 reads YNNKEL (reference sequence). The CDR3 has 18 residues. DNA of the CDR3: TGTGCCAGCAGCCAAGATTTTGGTACACTAAGAGTGAACACTGAAGCTTTCTTT. This codes for CASSQDFGTLRVNTEAFF.

This clone turned up a few times. The chain carries TRBV10-2 and TRBJ2-5, with a possible D match to TRBD2 (5 bases). Per germline, CDR1 WSHSY and CDR2 SAAADI. V gave up 3 bases and J gave up 1 base, with 12 bases separating them. The CDR3 totals 15 residues. As DNA, the CDR3 is TGCGCCAGCAGTGAACAAGCGGCCTCCCAAGAGACCCAGTACTTC. Protein sequence: CASSEQAASQETQYF.

V is TRBV7-9 and J is TRBJ2-7; TRBD1 might be the D (6 bases). The germline V gene has CDR1 SEHNR and CDR2 FQNEAQ (reference sequence). The CDR3 runs to 15 residues. V was trimmed by 1 base and J by 2 bases, leaving 12 bases between them. Here the CDR3 reads CASSLVKDRTYEQYF. The CDR3 region has the DNA TGTGCCAGCAGCTTAGTGAAGGACAGAACCTACGAGCAGTACTTC.

This clone was seen a single time. The chain employs TRBV7-8 and TRBJ2-2; D is possibly TRBD1 (5 bases). Germline assignment: CDR1 SGHVS and CDR2 FQNEAQ. The CDR3 spans 14 residues. With 2 bases removed from V and 3 bases from J, the gap between germline ends came to 7 bases. The CDR3 nucleotides read TGTGCCAGCAGCTTACAGGGTTACACCGGGGAGCTGTTTTTT. As protein: CASSLQGYTGELFF.

The chain joins TRBV6-6 to TRBJ2-5, with 7 nucleotides matching TRBD2. This CDR3 is 15 amino acids long. CDR1 is MNHNY and CDR2 is SVGAGI in the germline V gene (reference sequence). Losses at the gene ends were 4 bases for V and 2 bases for J; bases not matched to a gene: 7. This CDR3 is CASSFRASGQETQYF. CDR3 in DNA: TGTGCCAGCAGTTTCCGGGCTAGCGGTCAAGAGACCCAGTACTTC.

The chain is built from TRBV11-2 and TRBJ2-2; D possibly matches TRBD1 or TRBD2 (5 bases each). The V gene's germline CDR1 is SGHAT and CDR2 FQNNGV. This CDR3 has 15 residues. V was cut by 1 base and J by 3 bases, with 9 bases left in between. CDR3 amino acids: CASSLATGHTGELFF. CDR3 DNA sequence: TGTGCCAGCAGCTTAGCCACGGGGCACACCGGGGAGCTGTTTTTT.

Turning to this clone: Compared with germline, one end of the junction differs, possibly owing to a read error. V gene TRBV7-7 combines with J gene TRBJ2-2; D call uncertain. CDR3 length: 13 amino acids. Germline assignment: CDR1 SSHAT and CDR2 FNYEAQ (reference sequence). The CDR3 DNA sequence: TGTGCTAGCAGCGCCCTGAACACCGGGGAGCTGTTTTTT. Its protein is CASSALNTGELFF.

The chain has TRBV30 and TRBJ2-3; D call uncertain. Germline loops: CDR1 GTSNPN, CDR2 SVGIG (reference sequence). The V and J ends lost 2 bases and 3 bases respectively, with 6 bases between them. CDR3 length: 12 amino acids. CDR3 bases: TGTGCCTGGAGTAAGGTGACAGATACGCAGTATTTT. It yields the protein CAWSKVTDTQYF.

The V gene is TRBV27, the J gene TRBJ2-2; no clear D. V was shortened by 6 bases and J by 4 bases, with 9 bases between the two germline ends. The CDR3 loop spans 13 amino acids. In germline, CDR1 is MNHEY, CDR2 SMNVEV (reference sequence). The CDR3 spells CASSLQSTGELFF. The CDR3 coding sequence is TGTGCCAGCAGCCTACAGAGCACCGGGGAGCTGTTTTTT.